This T cell receptor beta chain was sequenced in a study of blood T cells in healthy people across ages. A J-beta primer mix and a sample-barcoded 5' primer were used in a second PCR of about 7 to 11 cycles. TCRdb passed the 5' RACE reads through MiXCR, listing each CDR3 protein once. The sample consists of 1,500,000 or so distinct CDR3 sequences, approximately 43% of them appearing once. Germline assignment: CDR1 SNHLY and CDR2 FYNNEI. CDR3 length equals 14 residues. V lost 2 bases and J 3 bases, leaving 10 bases between the germline ends. Material: blood. This sequence originates from a woman younger than 35 in good health. This sequence joins TRBV2 and TRBJ1-1; possibly TRBD1 for D (6 bases). Written as DNA, the CDR3 is TGTGCCAGCAGTGAAAGGGAGGGGGACACTGAAGCTTTCTTT. Protein: CASSEREGDTEAFF.